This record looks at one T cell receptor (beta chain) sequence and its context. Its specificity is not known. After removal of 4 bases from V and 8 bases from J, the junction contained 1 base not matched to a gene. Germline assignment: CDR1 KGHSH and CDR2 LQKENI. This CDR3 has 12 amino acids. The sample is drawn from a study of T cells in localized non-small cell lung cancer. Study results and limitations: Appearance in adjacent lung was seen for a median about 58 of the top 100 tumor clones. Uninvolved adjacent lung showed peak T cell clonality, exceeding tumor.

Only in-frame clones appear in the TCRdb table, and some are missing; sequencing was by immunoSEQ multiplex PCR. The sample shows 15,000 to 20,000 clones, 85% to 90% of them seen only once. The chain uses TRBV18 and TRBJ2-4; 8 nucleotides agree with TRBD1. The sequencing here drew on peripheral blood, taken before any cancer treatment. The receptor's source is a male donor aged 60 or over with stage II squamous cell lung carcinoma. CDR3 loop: CASSLQGDIQYF. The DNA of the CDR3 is TGTGCCAGCTCACTACAGGGGGACATTCAGTACTTC. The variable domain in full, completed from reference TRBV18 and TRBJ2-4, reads NAGVMQNPRHLVRRRGQEARLRCSPMKGHSHVYWYRQLPEEGLKFMVYLQKENIIDESGMPKERFSAEFPKEGPSILRIQQVVRGDSAAYFCASSLQGDIQYFGAGTRLSVL.